This entry is about one TCR beta chain. Its antigen target is currently unknown. Base qualities are not recorded, but no much larger clone differs from it by a single base. Libraries were made using the immunoSEQ multiplex PCR assay. TCRdb's version of the immuneACCESS table is confined to in-frame rearrangements and falls short of the full clone set. An unresolved V gene accounts for under half of the shortfall where checked; the remainder is of unknown origin. The sample includes roughly 550,000 clones, with about 84% observed a single time. Clones ranked in the top ten supply around 0.012% of the sample. The entry originates in a study of shared T cell receptors in the human thymus (dated by TCRdb to about 2021). For the wider study: The study examined how self-reactive, shared T-cell receptor alpha chains are generated in the human thymus.

These data were also reused for a study on human thymus T cells. The second study's authors report: Immunologically healthy infants undergoing open corrective cardiac surgery for congenital heart defects in Finland were used as donors. Thymus tissue was collected as surgical resects that were removed during corrective cardiac surgery. Biased V and J gene segment usage appeared to be present in both thymic and peripheral blood repertoires. Highly overlapping thymic TCR repertoires among unrelated individuals were reported in the related research. The study used about 8 infant thymus samples plus four related peripheral blood samples to characterize TCR alpha and beta repertoires. Donor ages ranged from about 7 to 244 days, and the cohort comprised five to seven male and a couple of female infants. Thymocytes were mechanically released from the tissue and were stored as pellets of about 10-30 million cells at -70 degrees C. A QIAsymphony instrument was used to extract genomic DNA from the frozen cell pellets. The immunoSEQ multiplex PCR assay was used to amplify the TCRB and TCRAD loci from a standardized amount of quality-controlled genomic DNA. The amplicons spanned the V(D)J region and were long enough to cover the CDR3 and allow V and J genes to be identified. Through the commercial immunoSEQ service, the amplicons were sequenced on an Illumina platform. Primer bias and sequencing errors were corrected as previously described, and TCRAD and TCRB definitions were based on the IMGT database. The repertoires were analysed using immunoSEQ Analyzer 3.0 and VDJTools for basic statistics, V/J segment usage, diversity estimates, rarefaction and pairwise overlap. Diversity was estimated using the Chao1, ChaoE, Efron-Thisted, Shannon and inverse Simpson indices, and was also estimated on datasets down-sampled to the size of the smallest sample. Repertoire overlap was determined by strict matching of CDR3 nucleotide sequence, V gene and J gene, and Jaccard-based multidimensional scaling clustering was applied. Thymus samples yielded on average roughly 810,000 unique TCRB clonotypes, compared with 80,000 to 85,000 from blood samples.

This receptor was identified in a boy under two years old with a congenital heart defect. Donor details come from another sample of the same person, matched by shared clones. Sequencing was done on a sample of thymocytes.

The DNA sequence is as follows: TGTGCCAGTAGTATAGGGATGGGGGACTCTTGCACAGATACGCAGTATTTT. Its amino acids are CASSIGMGDSCTDTQYF. This chain is built from TRBV19 and TRBJ2-3; TRBD2 might be the D gene, on 6 matching bases. Looking up the germline V gene (reference sequence) yields CDR1 LNHDA and CDR2 SQIVND. Deletion took 1 base off V and 1 base off J, with a span of 15 bases between the germline ends. Its CDR3 holds 17 amino acids, cysteine through phenylalanine. Kept here is only the CDR3 DNA, which spans 51 bases and is read in frame from base 1.